The 28 T cell receptor beta chains presented below share a single source sample, sequenced in a study of CD8 T cells in ankylosing spondylitis. TCRdb analysed the 5' RACE reads with MiXCR anew, one entry per CDR3 protein. The sample lists about 440,000 distinct CDR3 sequences, over 15% seen once, with just over 1% in the top ten. These receptors have no identified antigens. Whole-study results and caveats: Characteristic of ankylosing spondylitis blood, it appeared, was a TCR beta motif comprising eight highly homologous variants.

The specimen sequenced was blood, either unsorted or a sorted T cell fraction (not recorded which). The receptors were gathered from a male donor with ankylosing spondylitis.

The V gene is TRBV5-1, the J gene TRBJ1-5; 8 bases align to TRBD1. The germline V gene has CDR1 SGHRS and CDR2 YFSETQ. CDR3 length: 17 residues. V was pared by 3 bases and J by 2 bases, with 10 bases of the junction left unmatched. The CDR3 spells CASSSEPTGAGNQPQHF. Here the CDR3 DNA reads TGCGCCAGCAGCTCCGAACCGACAGGGGCGGGCAATCAGCCCCAGCATTTT. Filled out from reference TRBV5-1 and TRBJ1-5, the complete variable domain reads KAGVTQTPRYLIKTRGQQVTLSCSPISGHRSVSWYQQTPGQGLQFLFEYFSETQRNKGNFPGRFSGRQFSNSRSEMNVSTLELGDSALYLCASSSEPTGAGNQPQHFGDGTRLSIL.

In its sample, this clonotype was seen many times. The chain links TRBV3-1 to TRBJ2-3; the D gene is possibly TRBD2 (6 bases). This CDR3 spans 14 amino acids. CDR1 and CDR2 from the germline V gene are LGHDT and YNNKEL (reference sequence). Trimming took off 5 bases at V and 0 bases at J, with 9 bases between the two ends. In nucleotides, the CDR3 is TGTGCCAGCAGCTATAGCGGTAGCACAGATACGCAGTATTTT. This sequence encodes CASSYSGSTDTQYF.

This clonotype was observed a few times. The chain combines TRBV3-1 with TRBJ2-3; D is ambiguous. This CDR3 comprises 14 residues. CDR1 LGHDT and CDR2 YNNKEL come from the germline V gene (reference sequence). The ends were cut back, 2 bases at V and 2 bases at J, with 8 bases in the middle. The CDR3 DNA reads TGTGCCAGCAGCCAACAGACCGCCACAGATACGCAGTATTTT. Translating it yields CASSQQTATDTQYF.

This clonotype was detected a few times. The V gene is TRBV20-1, the J gene TRBJ1-2, with unresolved D. Germline values: CDR1 DFQATT, CDR2 SNEGSKA (reference sequence). CDR3 length equals 13 residues. V was pared by 0 bases and J by 4 bases, with 9 bases between. As DNA, the CDR3 is TGCAGTGCTAGAGACGTAGGGTTCTATGGCTACACCTTC. It specifies CSARDVGFYGYTF.

This clonotype has a handful of counts. CDR3 amino acids: CASSRVRGSNEKLFF. DNA for the CDR3: TGTGCCAGCAGCCGTGTTAGAGGATCTAATGAAAAACTGTTTTTT. V gene TRBV6-1 combines with J gene TRBJ1-4; D is undetermined. Germline V CDR1 and CDR2: MNHNS, SASEGT. Trimming stripped 6 bases from V and 3 bases from J, with 14 bases between. This CDR3 has 15 amino acids.

V and J are TRBV4-1 and TRBJ2-1; 8 positions agree with TRBD2. CDR3 length equals 16 residues. The J segment lost 3 bases and the V segment lost 1 base, leaving 5 bases of the junction unmatched. Germline V gene lookup returns CDR1 MGHRA and CDR2 YSYEKL. The CDR3: CASSQAGTRYYNEQFF. CDR3 nucleotides: TGCGCCAGCAGCCAAGCCGGGACTAGATACTACAATGAGCAGTTCTTC.

The chain recombines TRBV5-1 with TRBJ2-1, with 7 bases fitting TRBD2. The CDR3 contains 16 residues. Germline CDR1 is SGHRS and CDR2 is YFSETQ. V shed 1 base, J shed 5 bases, and the junction held 9 bases outside the gene matches. CDR3 DNA sequence: TGCGCCAGCAGCTTGATCTCGACTAGCCGCGACAATGAGCAGTTCTTC. Its translation is CASSLISTSRDNEQFF.

This clonotype was seen more than once but under ten times. This rearrangement joins TRBV7-9 to TRBJ1-4; unclear D gene. V dropped 6 bases and J dropped 0 bases, with 14 bases sitting between them. CDR3 length equals 16 residues. Germline V lookup: CDR1 SEHNR, CDR2 FQNEAQ (reference sequence). In DNA, the CDR3 is TGTGCCAGCAGTCCCGGTTTTGGAGCAACTAATGAAAAACTGTTTTTT. Its translation: CASSPGFGATNEKLFF.

The CDR3 DNA sequence: TGCAGCGCCCACGGGGGTGATGAAAAACTGTTTTTT. It encodes CSAHGGDEKLFF. This rearrangement joins TRBV29-1 to TRBJ1-4; D is possibly TRBD1 (5 bases). From germline, CDR1 is SQVTM and CDR2 ANQGSEA. This CDR3 is 12 amino acids long. Trimming took off 7 bases at V and 6 bases at J, with 12 bases between the two ends.

The sample holds a few counts of this clonotype. The chain links TRBV27 to TRBJ1-2; D might be TRBD1 (6 bases). This CDR3 is built from 13 residues. Trimming left V 3 bases short and J 8 bases short, with 13 bases between. Germline V lookup: CDR1 MNHEY, CDR2 SMNVEV (reference sequence). This CDR3 is CASSFIGGRGYTF. CDR3 coding DNA: TGTGCCAGCAGTTTCATAGGGGGGCGAGGCTACACCTTC.

At least ten counts were recorded for this clonotype. The CDR3 DNA follows: TGTGCCAGCAGCGCTACTCCTAGCCCAGATACGCAGTATTTT. Its translation is CASSATPSPDTQYF. This chain joins TRBV7-2 and TRBJ2-3; D might be TRBD2 (5 bases). Germline values: CDR1 SGHTA, CDR2 FQGNSA. CDR3 length equals 14 residues. V was shortened by 5 bases and J by 4 bases, with 13 bases between the two germline ends.

There are a few counts of this clonotype. The chain uses TRBV5-6 and TRBJ1-4; weak D call: TRBD1 (5 bases). Germline CDR1 is SGHDT and CDR2 is YYEEEE. CDR3 length: 14 amino acids. V lost 3 bases and J lost 7, with 13 bases in between. The CDR3 region is CASSWGLPGEKLFF. CDR3 in DNA: TGTGCCAGCAGCTGGGGACTGCCCGGTGAAAAACTGTTTTTT.

The sample holds a few counts of this clonotype. The gene calls are TRBV4-2 and TRBJ1-2; maybe TRBD1 (5 bases). V gave up 3 bases and J gave up 2 bases, with 10 bases separating them. The germline CDR1 and CDR2 sequences are LGHNA and YNFKEQ. The CDR3 spans 14 residues. The CDR3 protein is CASSHPDKNYGYTF. The CDR3 DNA sequence: TGTGCCAGCAGCCACCCGGACAAGAACTATGGCTACACCTTC.

This chain connects TRBV9 to TRBJ2-5, with 14 bases matching TRBD2. The V gene end was trimmed by 3 bases and the J gene end by 1 base; junction bases not matched to a gene: 8. This CDR3 has 18 amino acids. In germline, CDR1 is SGDLS, CDR2 YYNGEE. CDR3 coding DNA: TGTGCCAGCAGCGCCCGACTAGCGGGAGGGGGGCCCCAAGAGACCCAGTACTTC. It specifies CASSARLAGGGPQETQYF.

This clonotype was counted a few times. The V gene is TRBV29-1, the J gene TRBJ2-7; 9 positions agree with TRBD1. Germline CDR1 and CDR2: SQVTM and ANQGSEA. V lost 6 bases, J lost 3 bases, and 15 bases stayed unmatched. The CDR3 is 16 amino acids. CDR3 region: CSVQSRDRVRLYEQYF. In DNA form, the CDR3 reads TGCAGCGTCCAGTCCCGGGACAGGGTTCGACTCTACGAGCAGTACTTC.

The V and J genes are TRBV12-3 or TRBV12-4 and TRBJ1-4; D ambiguous. The CDR3 is made up of 13 amino acids. Trimming pared 8 bases from V and 0 bases from J, leaving 7 bases between. The CDR3 bases are TGTGCCAGCTCTAAGACAACTAATGAAAAACTGTTTTTT. Translated, it gives CASSKTTNEKLFF.

The chain links TRBV12-5 to TRBJ1-2, with D unclear. V shed 0 bases and J shed 5 bases, with 13 bases lying between them. The CDR3 consists of 15 residues. The germline gives CDR1 LGHNT, CDR2 FRNRAP. CDR3 sequence (DNA): TGTGCTAGTGGTTTGGTCGCGGGTGGATATTATGGCTACACCTTC. The encoded protein is CASGLVAGGYYGYTF.

This rearrangement joins TRBV5-1 to TRBJ2-3, with TRBD1 matching 7 bases. The CDR3 consists of 13 residues. Looked up from germline, CDR1 is SGHRS and CDR2 is YFSETQ. The trim removed 4 bases at V and 3 bases at J, leaving 2 bases unmatched. The CDR3 region is CASSNRGTDTQYF. The CDR3 nucleotides read TGCGCCAGCAGCAACAGGGGTACAGATACGCAGTATTTT.

This clonotype showed up just a few times. V is TRBV9 and J is TRBJ2-2; a weak D match, TRBD2 (6 bases). V was shortened by 0 bases and J by 5 bases, with 14 bases between the two germline ends. This CDR3 has 16 amino acids. Germline V lookup: CDR1 SGDLS, CDR2 YYNGEE. The CDR3 spells CASSVDAGTLTGELFF. CDR3 sequence (DNA): TGTGCCAGCAGCGTAGACGCAGGGACTCTGACCGGGGAGCTGTTTTTT.

The chain joins TRBV28 to TRBJ1-2; D is unclear. Trimming removed 6 bases at V and 4 bases at J, with 15 bases between. This CDR3 contains 14 residues. Germline V gene sequence: CDR1 MDHEN, CDR2 SYDVKM. CDR3 sequence reads: CASSLTDHLYGYTF. CDR3 sequence (DNA): TGTGCCAGCAGCTTGACGGACCATCTCTATGGCTACACCTTC.

V is TRBV12-3 or TRBV12-4 and J is TRBJ1-6; the D is unclear. V was clipped by 3 bases and J by 7 bases, with 10 bases between them. The CDR3 is 14 residues long. The CDR3 DNA is TGTGCCAGCAGTTTGGTGGGTACAAATTCACCCCTCCACTTT. Residues: CASSLVGTNSPLHF.

The chain employs TRBV7-2 and TRBJ1-1; D is ambiguous. This CDR3 contains 15 residues. Germline CDR1 SGHTA, CDR2 FQGNSA. The ends were cut back, 5 bases at V and 5 bases at J, with 18 bases in the middle. The CDR3 nucleotides are TGTGCCAGCAGCCCCCGACCGGCTCCGGAGACTGAAGCTTTCTTT. The encoded protein is CASSPRPAPETEAFF. The full variable domain, its missing parts supplied by reference TRBV7-2 and TRBJ1-1, is GAGVSQSPSNKVTEKGKDVELRCDPISGHTALYWYRQSLGQGLEFLIYFQGNSAPDKSGLPSDRFSAERTGGSVSTLTIQRTQQEDSAVYLCASSPRPAPETEAFFGQGTRLTVV.

This clonotype occurred a few times. The chain couples TRBV19 to TRBJ1-1, with D possibly matching TRBD1 (6 bases). This CDR3 is 15 amino acids long. CDR1 is LNHDA and CDR2 is SQIVND in the germline V gene (reference sequence). V lost 3 bases, J lost 5 bases, and 16 bases lay in between. CDR3 in DNA: TGTGCCAGTAGTATTTGGGGGCGCGGGGCTACTGAAGCTTTCTTT. Amino acids: CASSIWGRGATEAFF.

This clonotype appeared a few times. The chain recombines TRBV2 with TRBJ2-7; possible D gene TRBD2, 6 bases. From germline, CDR1 is SNHLY and CDR2 FYNNEI. V shed 6 bases and J shed 2 bases, with 17 bases lying between them. This CDR3 region has 15 residues. CDR3 in amino acids: CASRAHSGKAYEQYF. The CDR3 DNA sequence: TGTGCCAGCAGAGCACATAGCGGCAAGGCCTACGAGCAGTACTTC.

This chain uses TRBV18 with TRBJ1-5; 9 bases are a match to TRBD1. This CDR3 contains 18 residues. Germline CDR1 is KGHSH and CDR2 is LQKENI. V shed 5 bases, J shed 0 bases, and the junction held 11 bases outside the gene matches. The CDR3 DNA reads TGTGCCAGCTCAGGAAGGGACAGGGTAGACTATAGCAATCAGCCCCAGCATTTT. Its protein is CASSGRDRVDYSNQPQHF.

The table lists this clonotype with a few counts. The chain recombines TRBV29-1 with TRBJ2-1; D is unresolved. Trimming stripped 3 bases from V and 8 bases from J, with 11 bases between. The CDR3 totals 12 residues. CDR1 is SQVTM, CDR2 ANQGSEA, per germline. The CDR3 loop reads CSVDRRSYEQFF. CDR3 nucleotide sequence: TGCAGCGTTGACCGACGGAGCTATGAGCAGTTCTTC.

V usage is TRBV6-5 and J usage is TRBJ1-6, with 7 bases aligning to TRBD1. The length of the CDR3 is 18 residues. The V segment lost 3 bases and the J segment 0 bases; nucleotides outside the gene matches: 8. Germline V gene sequence: CDR1 MNHEY, CDR2 SVGAGI. CDR3 loop: CASSYRAGGSSYNSPLHF. The CDR3 region has the DNA TGTGCCAGCAGTTATCGGGCAGGGGGGAGCTCCTATAATTCACCCCTCCACTTT.

The rearrangement uses TRBV7-9 and TRBJ1-6; D is unresolved. The length of the CDR3 is 14 residues. Trimming removed 1 base from V and 6 bases from J, with 7 bases in between. Germline lookup yields CDR1 SEHNR and CDR2 FQNEAQ (reference sequence). This CDR3 is CASSLDATNSPLHF. For the CDR3, the DNA is TGTGCCAGCAGCTTAGATGCAACTAATTCACCCCTCCACTTT.